The 10 T cell receptor beta chains below all came from one sample that was sequenced in a study of regulatory T cells in long-lasting Graves disease. In building TCR beta libraries, iRepertoire HTBI primers were used together with Arm-PCR of CDR3 regions. TCRdb processed the multiplex PCR reads anew with MiXCR; each CDR3 protein has one entry. This sample has a few hundred thousand distinct CDR3 sequences, with roughly 24% found just once. Time point described: persistent/refractory GD, antithyroid drugs over 5 years with positive TRAb. The TCR library was made from RNA extracted from PBMCs. Here the sequenced sample was peripheral blood mononuclear cells (PBMCs), taken when the disease was refractory, from a patient treated with antithyroid drugs. The receptors come from a woman between 35 and 50 years old with Graves disease.

The gene calls are TRBV20-1 and TRBJ2-7; the match to TRBD2 covers 11 bases. The CDR3 totals 14 residues. Trimming at V came to 2 bases and at J to 6 bases, leaving 6 bases not matched to a gene. In germline, CDR1 is DFQATT, CDR2 SNEGSKA (reference sequence). The DNA of the CDR3 is TGCAGTGCTAGACTAGCGGGAGGAGTACGCGAGCAGTACTTC. Translated: CSARLAGGVREQYF.

This clonotype was recorded many times. V is TRBV12-3 or TRBV12-4 and J is TRBJ1-1, with no clear D. V lost 4 bases and J 4 bases, leaving 13 bases between the germline ends. The CDR3 has 14 residues. CDR3 in DNA: TGTGCCAGCAGTTCGAACACAATAGGCACTGAAGCTTTCTTT. Translation: CASSSNTIGTEAFF.

This clonotype has at least ten counts. The rearrangement links TRBV12-3 or TRBV12-4 to TRBJ1-5; TRBD1 aligns across 7 bases. This CDR3 is built from 13 residues. The V segment lost 6 bases and the J segment 7 bases; nucleotides outside the gene matches: 6. CDR3 protein: CASSPGQAQPQHF. CDR3 sequence (DNA): TGTGCCAGCAGCCCAGGACAGGCCCAGCCCCAGCATTTT.

This clonotype was observed a few times. The V gene is TRBV5-1, the J gene TRBJ1-1; D perhaps matches TRBD1 (5 bases). This CDR3 has 17 amino acids. Trimming pared 3 bases from V and 0 bases from J, leaving 18 bases between. Germline values: CDR1 SGHRS, CDR2 YFSETQ. The CDR3 protein is CASSSLMGGHLNTEAFF. As DNA, the CDR3 is TGCGCCAGCAGCTCGTTAATGGGCGGACATCTGAACACTGAAGCTTTCTTT.

Only a few counts were recorded for this clonotype. The chain is built from TRBV29-1 and TRBJ2-2, with D maybe TRBD2 (5 bases). From germline, CDR1 is SQVTM and CDR2 ANQGSEA. Trimming took off 6 bases at V and 0 bases at J, with 17 bases between the two ends. The CDR3 sequence is 16 residues long. The CDR3 reads CSVELGRRANTGELFF. Here the CDR3 DNA reads TGCAGCGTCGAATTGGGCCGGCGGGCGAACACCGGGGAGCTGTTTTTT.

The genes are TRBV7-9 and TRBJ2-5, with unresolved D. The last part of the DNA fits TRBJ2-7 better; the J call may be wrong. CDR3 length: 14 amino acids. Germline CDR1 is SEHNR and CDR2 is FQNEAQ (reference sequence). The CDR3 here is CASSFRDMLIEQYF. The CDR3 coding sequence is TGTGCCAGCAGCTTTAGGGATATGCTCATCGAGCAGTACTTC.

This clonotype was seen repeatedly, ten times or more. The chain joins TRBV27 to TRBJ1-6; 7 nucleotides line up with TRBD1. This CDR3 has 14 amino acids. The germline CDR1 and CDR2 sequences are MNHEY and SMNVEV (reference sequence). Unmatched junction bases numbered 4, after V lost 4 bases and J lost 7 bases. CDR3 DNA: TGTGCCAGCAGTTACGGGACAGACAATTCACCCCTCCACTTT. Translation gives CASSYGTDNSPLHF.

This clonotype occurred a few times. This chain links TRBV3-1 with TRBJ2-7; D unclear. The germline V gene has CDR1 LGHDT and CDR2 YNNKEL (reference sequence). The CDR3 extends over 14 amino acids. The V end lost 2 bases, the J end lost 3 bases, and 11 bases lay between the germline ends. In DNA, the CDR3 is TGTGCCAGCAGCCAACGAGGAGAAGGCTACGAGCAGTACTTC. Translation: CASSQRGEGYEQYF.

This clonotype occurred many times. This rearrangement joins TRBV28 to TRBJ1-5; D ambiguous. The length of the CDR3 is 16 residues. The V end was cut by 1 base, the J end by 3 bases, with 13 bases between. The germline V gene encodes CDR1 MDHEN and CDR2 SYDVKM. The CDR3 loop is CASSLFPDFFNQPQHF. As DNA, the CDR3 is TGTGCCAGCAGTTTATTTCCCGACTTTTTCAATCAGCCCCAGCATTTT.

The chain has TRBV28 and TRBJ2-1, with unresolved D. The CDR3 has 12 amino acids. Trimming took off 5 bases at V and 10 bases at J, with 12 bases between the two ends. The germline gives CDR1 MDHEN, CDR2 SYDVKM. This chain's CDR3 is CASSGPPREQFF. In DNA form, the CDR3 reads TGTGCCAGCAGTGGACCCCCCAGGGAGCAGTTCTTC.